One sample yielded the 15 T cell receptor beta chains listed below, sequenced in a study of CD8 T cells in Susac syndrome. After extraction with the RNeasy kit, roughly 0.5 to 1 ug of the RNA was reverse transcribed using random hexamers. MiXCR was run by TCRdb on the immunoSEQ multiplex PCR reads, yielding one entry per CDR3 protein. The sample records more than 65,000 distinct CDR3 sequences, approximately 95% being singletons. Sequencing used CD8+ T cells from PBMCs. The receptors here all came from a human donor with Susac syndrome.

This chain connects TRBV4-1 to TRBJ2-5, with D perhaps matching TRBD1 (6 bases). The CDR3 has 15 residues. V lost 3 bases to trimming and J lost 5 bases, with 16 bases between them. Germline CDR1 MGHRA, CDR2 YSYEKL. The CDR3 region has the DNA TGCGCCAGCAGCCAGGTGGCGGACAGAGGGGAGACCCAGTACTTC. This sequence encodes CASSQVADRGETQYF.

V is TRBV10-3 and J is TRBJ2-5, with 14 positions matching TRBD2. The CDR3 totals 16 residues. J was trimmed by 5 bases and V by 5 bases; bases with no gene match: 7. Germline assignment: CDR1 ENHRY and CDR2 SYGVKD. The DNA for the CDR3 is TGTGCCATCAGTTCCGGGACTAGCGGGAGCGGGGAGACCCAGTACTTC. Translation: CAISSGTSGSGETQYF.

This chain uses TRBV7-9 with TRBJ1-1; unclear D gene. With 6 bases removed from V and 3 bases from J, the gap between germline ends came to 11 bases. The CDR3 runs 13 residues. CDR1 and CDR2 from the germline V gene are SEHNR and FQNEAQ (reference sequence). The CDR3 sequence: CASSEILDTEAFF. CDR3 bases: TGTGCCAGCAGTGAGATTTTGGACACTGAAGCTTTCTTT.

The rearrangement uses TRBV13 and TRBJ2-1; 8 nucleotides line up with TRBD2. V dropped 4 bases and J dropped 4; count of bases not matched to a gene: 6. The germline V gene encodes CDR1 PRHDT and CDR2 FYEKMQ (reference sequence). CDR3 size: 15 residues. The DNA for the CDR3 is TGTGCCAGCAGCTCCGGGAGGGCCTTATACAATGAGCAGTTCTTC. It encodes CASSSGRALYNEQFF.

The rearrangement uses TRBV7-2 and TRBJ2-5; the match to TRBD2 covers 15 bases. The junction had 2 bases not matched to a gene; V was cut back by 3 bases and J by 0 bases. Looked up from germline, CDR1 is SGHTA and CDR2 is FQGNSA. This CDR3 has 17 amino acids. CDR3 loop: CASSFGLAGGYQETQYF. The CDR3 coding sequence is TGTGCCAGCAGCTTCGGACTAGCGGGAGGGTACCAAGAGACCCAGTACTTC.

The V call is TRBV29-1, the J call TRBJ2-3, with 8 bases lining up with TRBD1. The CDR3 spans 17 residues. CDR1 is SQVTM and CDR2 is ANQGSEA in the germline V gene. The V segment lost 2 bases and the J segment 1 base; nucleotides outside the gene matches: 11. The CDR3 nucleotides are TGCAGCGTTGAAACCTGGGCAGGGGGCGAGGGCACAGATACGCAGTATTTT. Translating gives CSVETWAGGEGTDTQYF.

The V call is TRBV27, the J call TRBJ2-7, with a weak D call TRBD2 (6 bases). Looked up from germline, CDR1 is MNHEY and CDR2 is SMNVEV (reference sequence). The V end lost 8 bases, the J end lost 3 bases, and 11 bases lay between the germline ends. The CDR3 contains 12 residues. The CDR3 sequence is CASWGRSYEQYF. The CDR3 bases are TGTGCCAGCTGGGGGAGGAGCTACGAGCAGTACTTC.

The chain joins TRBV3-1 to TRBJ2-7, with D tentatively TRBD1 (6 bases). The germline V gene encodes CDR1 LGHDT and CDR2 YNNKEL (reference sequence). The CDR3 totals 14 residues. The V and J ends lost 1 base and 2 bases respectively, with 9 bases between them. This CDR3 is CASSQVGQPYEQYF. The CDR3 DNA reads TGTGCCAGCAGCCAAGTAGGACAGCCCTACGAGCAGTACTTC.

The V gene is TRBV5-1, the J gene TRBJ2-3; 7 bases are shared with TRBD2. The CDR3 is made up of 15 amino acids. Trimming cost V 4 bases and J 1 base; bases outside gene matches: 6. CDR1 and CDR2 (germline): SGHRS, YFSETQ. The CDR3 protein is CASSPTGGRTDTQYF. CDR3 nucleotide sequence: TGCGCCAGCAGCCCAACGGGAGGACGCACAGATACGCAGTATTTT.

The J gene is TRBJ2-1, the V gene TRBV20-1, with 14 bases fitting TRBD2. Looked up from germline, CDR1 is DFQATT and CDR2 is SNEGSKA (reference sequence). V was clipped by 5 bases and J by 8 bases; unmatched bases: 5. The CDR3 loop spans 14 amino acids. CDR3 in DNA: TGCAGTGCTCCGTTGACTAGCGGGAGGGATGAGCAGTTCTTC. Its translation: CSAPLTSGRDEQFF.

The genes are TRBV6-2 or TRBV6-3 and TRBJ2-3; 12 bases align to TRBD2. V lost 0 bases to trimming and J lost 7 bases; unmatched junction nucleotides: 2. CDR1 and CDR2 (germline): MNHEY, SVGEGT. The CDR3 contains 15 residues. The CDR3 here is CASSYSTSGSHTQYF. The CDR3 DNA reads TGTGCCAGCAGTTACTCGACTAGCGGGAGTCATACGCAGTATTTT.

The gene calls are TRBV7-2 and TRBJ2-7; no firm D call. The length of the CDR3 is 13 residues. V lost 1 base to trimming and J lost 5 bases, with 9 bases between them. Germline CDR1 and CDR2: SGHTA and FQGNSA. In DNA, the CDR3 is TGTGCCAGCAGCTTAGGAAACGGACACGAGCAGTACTTC. Its translation: CASSLGNGHEQYF.

The chain uses TRBV29-1 and TRBJ2-7, with TRBD1 matching over 7 bases. The CDR3 contains 12 residues. The junction had 5 bases not matched to a gene; V was cut back by 6 bases and J by 3 bases. CDR1 and CDR2 (germline): SQVTM, ANQGSEA. The CDR3 loop is CSVPGQYYEQYF. CDR3 nucleotides: TGCAGCGTACCGGGACAGTACTACGAGCAGTACTTC.

This chain uses TRBV28 with TRBJ2-6; D uncertain. The V gene lost 3 bases and the J gene lost 2 bases, with 11 bases spanning the gap. The CDR3 sequence is 16 residues long. The germline V gene encodes CDR1 MDHEN and CDR2 SYDVKM. The CDR3 DNA sequence: TGTGCCAGCAGTTTCCCCAGGCAGACTGGGGCCAACGTCCTGACTTTC. Encoded protein: CASSFPRQTGANVLTF. The entire variable domain, with the rest obtained from reference TRBV28 and TRBJ2-6, is as follows: DVKVTQSSRYLVKRTGEKVFLECVQDMDHENMFWYRQDPGLGLRLIYFSYDVKMKEKGDIPEGYSVSREKKERFSLILESASTNQTSMYLCASSFPRQTGANVLTFGAGSRLTVL.

The V call is TRBV6-5, the J call TRBJ1-2, with a possible D match to TRBD1 (5 bases). The CDR3 covers 16 residues. Germline loops: CDR1 MNHEY, CDR2 SVGAGI. The ends were cut back, 2 bases at V and 4 bases at J, with 17 bases in the middle. CDR3 sequence reads: CASSYGGTVGGYGYTF. The CDR3 DNA follows: TGTGCCAGCAGTTACGGTGGGACTGTCGGGGGCTATGGCTACACCTTC.